The next 10 T cell receptor beta chains were all read from a single sample in a study of identical twins. Each CDR3 protein is one row after TCRdb ran MiXCR on the 5' RACE reads. The repertoire includes about 490,000 distinct CDR3 sequences, 15% of them detected once, and more than 0.4% sits in the top ten. The same sample was also studied in work on yellow fever vaccine responses in identical twins.

Sequencing input: CD4+ T cells sorted from blood. All receptors derive from a woman younger than 30 in good health.

This chain links TRBV2 with TRBJ2-5, with D possibly being TRBD1 (6 bases). Germline CDR1 SNHLY, CDR2 FYNNEI. The V and J ends lost 3 bases and 5 bases respectively, with 13 bases between them. The CDR3 spans 14 residues. CDR3 protein: CASSEGAGLETQYF. CDR3 nucleotides: TGTGCCAGCAGTGAGGGGGCGGGCCTTGAGACCCAGTACTTC.

The gene calls are TRBV24-1 and TRBJ2-1; D is perhaps TRBD2 (7 bases). The CDR3 spans 15 residues. V gave up 7 bases and J gave up 6 bases, with 18 bases separating them. Germline CDR1 and CDR2: KGHDR and SFDVKD. CDR3 sequence (DNA): TGTGCCACCAGCCAAGGGGGGGGGCGAATCAATGAGCAGTTCTTC. Translating it yields CATSQGGGRINEQFF.

This chain connects TRBV29-1 to TRBJ2-1; 8 nucleotides match TRBD1. The length of the CDR3 is 12 residues. Unmatched junction bases numbered 11, after V lost 6 bases and J lost 13 bases. From germline, CDR1 is SQVTM and CDR2 ANQGSEA. The CDR3 reads CSVVDRGPGQFF. The DNA of the CDR3 is TGCAGCGTCGTAGACAGGGGCCCGGGACAGTTCTTC.

This clonotype was detected once. The chain has TRBV2 and TRBJ2-2; D perhaps matches TRBD2 (7 bases). The CDR3 has 15 residues. CDR1 is SNHLY and CDR2 is FYNNEI in the germline V gene. V gave up 7 bases and J gave up 5 bases, with 17 bases separating them. The CDR3 loop is CASTLRGAGTGELFF. The CDR3 coding sequence is TGTGCCAGCACCCTACGGGGGGCAGGGACCGGGGAGCTGTTTTTT.

The chain employs TRBV20-1 and TRBJ2-3; 10 bases fit TRBD1. V trimming: 3 bases; J trimming: 6 bases; junction bases outside the gene matches: 6. Germline CDR1 DFQATT, CDR2 SNEGSKA (reference sequence). The CDR3 has 14 residues. The CDR3 DNA follows: TGCAGTGCTAGCCGGGACAGGGGAGGGGATACGCAGTATTTT. Its protein product is CSASRDRGGDTQYF.

J is TRBJ2-1 and V is TRBV24-1; D is possibly TRBD1 (6 bases). Trimming removed 9 bases at V and 4 bases at J, with 18 bases between. The CDR3 is made up of 15 amino acids. Germline V gene data show CDR1 as KGHDR and CDR2 as SFDVKD. CDR3 in DNA: TGTGCCACCGGGGAAGGGGGAGTGGGTTACAATGAGCAGTTCTTC. Translating gives CATGEGGVGYNEQFF.

The chain is built from TRBV12-3 or TRBV12-4 and TRBJ2-1, with D tentatively TRBD2 (6 bases). The CDR3 is 15 residues long. V dropped 2 bases and J dropped 8 bases, with 16 bases sitting between them. CDR3 DNA: TGTGCCAGCAGTTTATCTTTGGGACTGACGGATGAGCAGTTCTTC. Translated, it gives CASSLSLGLTDEQFF.

J is TRBJ2-2 and V is TRBV29-1, with D uncertain. The germline V gene encodes CDR1 SQVTM and CDR2 ANQGSEA. This CDR3 region has 14 residues. With 6 bases removed from V and 4 bases from J, the gap between germline ends came to 15 bases. The CDR3 DNA follows: TGCAGCGTCCGGCAGACAAAACGCACCGGGGAGCTGTTTTTT. It is translated as CSVRQTKRTGELFF.

This clonotype was detected a few times. The chain links TRBV7-2 to TRBJ1-1; possibly TRBD1 for D (6 bases). Trimming removed 0 bases at V and 1 base at J, with 12 bases between. The germline V gene encodes CDR1 SGHTA and CDR2 FQGNSA. This CDR3 comprises 16 residues. This CDR3 is CASSLARGGANTEAFF. The CDR3 DNA is TGTGCCAGCAGCTTAGCGCGTGGGGGGGCGAACACTGAAGCTTTCTTT.

J is TRBJ2-2 and V is TRBV5-6; 7 positions agree with TRBD2. The CDR3 spans 16 residues. V lost 5 bases to trimming and J lost 7 bases; unmatched junction nucleotides: 14. CDR1 and CDR2 from the germline V gene are SGHDT and YYEEEE. CDR3 sequence: CASSLVSGTAGGELFF. CDR3 DNA sequence: TGTGCCAGCAGTTTAGTGAGCGGGACCGCCGGCGGGGAGCTGTTTTTT.